Following are 4 T cell receptor beta chains from one sample sequenced in a study of blood T cell repertoires in COVID-19. Sequenced by immunoSEQ multiplex PCR; TCRdb stores in-frame clones only, minus some. The sample includes fewer than 450,000 clones, around 90% of them seen just once. The material sequenced was PBMCs or T cells enriched from blood (not recorded which). The source of these receptors is a young woman who had recovered from COVID-19.

J is TRBJ1-5 and V is TRBV10-3; D is possibly TRBD1 (5 bases). CDR1 ENHRY and CDR2 SYGVKD come from the germline V gene. V was shortened by 2 bases and J by 5 bases, with 13 bases between the two germline ends. The CDR3 spans 15 residues. The DNA of the CDR3 is TGTGCCATCAGTGAGGACAGACCTCTTTATCAGCCCCAGCATTTT. Protein: CAISEDRPLYQPQHF.

This sequence joins TRBV29-1 and TRBJ1-1, with a possible D match to TRBD1 (5 bases). Trimming took off 7 bases at V and 3 bases at J, with 24 bases between the two ends. Germline V gene sequence: CDR1 SQVTM, CDR2 ANQGSEA. The CDR3 is made up of 16 amino acids. The CDR3 sequence is CSGGSGLGGKDTEAFF. The CDR3 DNA sequence: TGCAGCGGCGGAAGTGGTTTGGGGGGTAAGGACACTGAAGCTTTCTTT.

The chain combines TRBV6-1 with TRBJ2-7, with a possible D match to TRBD2 (6 bases). Germline assignment: CDR1 MNHNS and CDR2 SASEGT. Between the trimmed V and J ends, which lost 3 bases and 1 base, there was a span of 10 bases. The CDR3 sequence is 14 residues long. Here the CDR3 reads CASSEWGESYEQYF. The CDR3 DNA sequence: TGTGCCAGCAGTGAGTGGGGGGAGTCCTACGAGCAGTACTTC.

The V and J genes are TRBV4-1 and TRBJ2-5; D is perhaps TRBD1 (6 bases). The germline gives CDR1 MGHRA, CDR2 YSYEKL. The V end lost 4 bases, the J end lost 2 bases, and 11 bases lay between the germline ends. The CDR3 totals 14 residues. CDR3 sequence reads: CASSLGTRQETQYF. CDR3 sequence (DNA): TGCGCCAGCAGCCTGGGGACAAGACAAGAGACCCAGTACTTC.